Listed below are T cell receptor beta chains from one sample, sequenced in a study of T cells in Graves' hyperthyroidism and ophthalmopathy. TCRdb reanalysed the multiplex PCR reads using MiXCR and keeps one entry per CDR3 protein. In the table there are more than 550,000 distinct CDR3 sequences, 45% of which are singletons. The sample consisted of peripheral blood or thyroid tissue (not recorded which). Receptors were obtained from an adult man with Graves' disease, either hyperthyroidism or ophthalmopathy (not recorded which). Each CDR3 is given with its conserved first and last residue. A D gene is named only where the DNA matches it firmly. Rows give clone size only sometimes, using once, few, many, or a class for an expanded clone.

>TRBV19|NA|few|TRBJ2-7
CASSARGGTYEQYF
TGTGCCAGTAGTGCCAGGGGCGGAACCTACGAGCAGTACTTC
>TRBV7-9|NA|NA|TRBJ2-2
CASSLETGGDTGELFF
TGTGCCAGCAGCTTAGAGACGGGTGGGGACACCGGGGAGCTGTTTTTT
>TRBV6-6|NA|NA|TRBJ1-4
CASSPTGLFF
TGTGCCAGCAGTCCGACAGGACTGTTTTTT
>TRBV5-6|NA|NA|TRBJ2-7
CARSLISAYEQYF
TGTGCCCGCAGCTTGATCTCAGCCTACGAGCAGTACTTC
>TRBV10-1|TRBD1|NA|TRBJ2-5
CASSGPAGQGQETQYF
TGCGCCAGCAGTGGACCCGCGGGACAGGGGCAGGAGACCCAGTACTTC
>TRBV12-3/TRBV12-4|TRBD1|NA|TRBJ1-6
CASSLSGTGSGSPLHF
TGTGCCAGCAGCTTATCCGGGACAGGGTCAGGGTCACCCCTCCACTTT
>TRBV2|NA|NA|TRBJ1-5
CASSEAQGDLGQPQHF
TGTGCCAGCAGTGAAGCGCAAGGGGACCTAGGACAGCCCCAGCATTTT
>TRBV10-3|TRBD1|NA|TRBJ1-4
CASRGAGGSREKLFF
TGTGCCAGCAGGGGAGCAGGGGGCTCGAGAGAAAAACTGTTTTTT
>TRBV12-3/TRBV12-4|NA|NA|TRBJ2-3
CASSFGGLGTDTQYF
TGTGCCAGCAGTTTCGGGGGCTTGGGCACAGATACGCAGTATTTT
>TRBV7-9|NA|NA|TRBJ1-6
CASSLAQGHSPLHF
TGTGCCAGCAGCCTAGCGCAGGGGCATTCACCCCTCCACTTT
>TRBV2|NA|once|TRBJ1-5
CASRHRGGSGQPRHF
TGTGCCAGCCGACACCGGGGGGGATCGGGTCAGCCCCGGCATTTT
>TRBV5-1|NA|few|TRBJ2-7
CASSLHQAVDEQYF
TGCGCCAGCAGCTTGCATCAGGCGGTTGACGAGCAGTACTTC
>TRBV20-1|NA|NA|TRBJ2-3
CSASSPGLYTQYF
TGCAGTGCTAGTAGTCCCGGACTGTATACGCAGTATTTT
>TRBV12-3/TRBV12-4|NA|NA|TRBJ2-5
CASGGGARGETQYF
TGTGCCAGCGGGGGGGGCGCAAGAGGCGAGACCCAGTACTTC
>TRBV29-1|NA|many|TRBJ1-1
CSVQDGNTEAFF
TGCAGCGTTCAAGACGGGAACACTGAAGCTTTCTTT
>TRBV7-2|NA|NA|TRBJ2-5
CASSPTGSEETQYF
TGTGCCAGCAGCCCGACAGGTTCCGAAGAGACCCAGTACTTC
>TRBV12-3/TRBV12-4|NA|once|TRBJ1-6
CASSYSVVNNSPLHF
TGTGCCAGCAGTTACTCAGTAGTTAATAATTCACCCCTCCACTTT
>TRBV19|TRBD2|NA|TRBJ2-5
CASSIVAGGETQYF
TGTGCCAGTAGTATAGTAGCGGGAGGGGAGACCCAGTACTTC
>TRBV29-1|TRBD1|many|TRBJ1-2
CSVGRQGNYGYTF
TGCAGCGTTGGGAGACAGGGGAACTATGGCTACACCTTC
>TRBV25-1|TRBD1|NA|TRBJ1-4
CASSFEGTGVEKLFF
TGTGCCAGCAGTTTCGAGGGGACAGGGGTCGAAAAACTGTTTTTT
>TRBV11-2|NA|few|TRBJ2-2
CASSLGLATNTGELFF
TGTGCCAGCAGCTTAGGGCTAGCGACGAACACCGGGGAGCTGTTTTTT
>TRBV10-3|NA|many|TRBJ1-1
CAIISVNTEAFF
TGTGCCATCATATCAGTGAACACTGAAGCTTTCTTT
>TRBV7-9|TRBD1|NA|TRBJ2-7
CASSPRERTGLSYEQYF
TGTGCCAGCAGCCCAAGGGAGAGGACAGGGCTCTCCTACGAGCAGTACTTC
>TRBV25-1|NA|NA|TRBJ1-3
CASSYSTRGQAGNTIYF
TGTGCCAGCAGTTACTCGACGCGGGGGCAGGCTGGAAACACCATATATTTT
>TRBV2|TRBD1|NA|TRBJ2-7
CASSFRTGVHEQYF
TGTGCCAGCAGCTTCAGGACAGGGGTCCACGAGCAGTACTTC
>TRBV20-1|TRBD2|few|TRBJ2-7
CSASAGAYEQYF
TGCAGTGCTAGTGCGGGAGCCTACGAGCAGTACTTC
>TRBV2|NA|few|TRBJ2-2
CASSEDSSGSTGELFF
TGTGCCAGCAGTGAAGACAGTAGTGGGAGCACCGGGGAGCTGTTTTTT
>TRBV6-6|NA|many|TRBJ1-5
CASSSPGQPQHF
TGTGCCAGCAGTTCACCAGGGCAGCCCCAGCATTTT
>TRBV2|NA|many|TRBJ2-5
CASSEVVLSAQETQYF
TGTGCCAGCAGTGAGGTGGTTTTAAGCGCACAAGAGACCCAGTACTTC
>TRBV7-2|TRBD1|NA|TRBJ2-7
CASSSGQESYEQYF
TGTGCCAGCAGCTCAGGACAGGAATCCTACGAGCAGTACTTC
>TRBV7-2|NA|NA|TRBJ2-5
CASRVEPGETQYF
TGTGCCAGCAGAGTGGAGCCGGGGGAGACCCAGTACTTC
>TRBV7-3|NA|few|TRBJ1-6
CASSLYSNSPLHF
TGTGCCAGCAGCTTATACAGTAATTCACCCCTCCACTTT
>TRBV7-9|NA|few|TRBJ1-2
CASSLAGTLHYGYTF
TGTGCCAGCAGCCTAGCCGGGACATTACACTATGGCTACACCTTC
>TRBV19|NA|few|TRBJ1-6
CASKSIRGSYNSPLHF
TGTGCCAGTAAAAGTATTCGCGGCTCCTATAATTCACCCCTCCACTTT
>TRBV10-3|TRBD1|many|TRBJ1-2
CAIRDRVEISYTF
TGTGCCATCAGGGACAGGGTCGAAATTAGCTACACCTTC
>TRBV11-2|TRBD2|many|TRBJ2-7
CASRGLAAAYEQYF
TGTGCCAGCAGAGGACTAGCGGCGGCCTACGAGCAGTACTTC
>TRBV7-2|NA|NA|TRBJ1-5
CASSSCSNQPQHF
TGTGCCAGCAGCTCATGTAGCAATCAGCCCCAGCATTTT
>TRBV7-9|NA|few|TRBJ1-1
CASSLGASEAFF
TGTGCCAGCAGCTTAGGAGCCAGTGAAGCTTTCTTT
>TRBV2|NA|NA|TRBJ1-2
CASSPPASARAYYGYTF
TGTGCCAGCAGCCCCCCGGCTTCGGCTAGGGCTTACTATGGCTACACCTTC
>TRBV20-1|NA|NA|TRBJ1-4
CSAISAQDNEKLFF
TGCAGTGCTATTTCCGCCCAGGACAATGAAAAACTGTTTTTT
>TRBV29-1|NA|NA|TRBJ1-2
CSFIDRYGYTF
TGCAGCTTTATTGATCGCTATGGCTACACCTTC
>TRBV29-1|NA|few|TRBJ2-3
CSVASPPTDTQYF
TGCAGCGTTGCCTCACCTCCCACAGATACGCAGTATTTT